The sequence of this T cell receptor (beta chain) was determined in a study of response to subunit inactivated influenza vaccine. This clonotype appeared many times. What it binds is not known. TCRdb re-analysed the RT-PCR reads in MiXCR, keeping a single row per CDR3 protein. The sample holds 860,000 or so distinct CDR3 sequences; about 20% are singletons and the top ten take 10% to 13%. Broader study findings: Only a handful of new T cells, the authors suggested, are recruited with each seasonal influenza vaccination.

Germline assignment: CDR1 SEHNR and CDR2 FQNEAQ (reference sequence). V was shortened by 7 bases and J by 6 bases, with 16 bases between the two germline ends. This CDR3 is 14 amino acids long. Source: PBMCs from blood, taken roughly 5 days after vaccination. The rearrangement links TRBV7-9 to TRBJ2-1; D perhaps matches TRBD2 (5 bases). The clonotype was recovered from a man aged 50-60 years who received an inactivated influenza vaccine. For the CDR3, the DNA is TGTGCCAGCATCCAATTGGCGGGTGGCAATGAGCAGTTCTTC. Encoded protein: CASIQLAGGNEQFF. Full variable domain (rest looked up from reference TRBV7-9 and TRBJ2-1): DTGVSQNPRHKITKRGQNVTFRCDPISEHNRLYWYRQTLGQGPEFLTYFQNEAQLEKSRLLSDRFSAERPKGSFSTLEIQRTEQGDSAMYLCASIQLAGGNEQFFGPGTRLTVL.